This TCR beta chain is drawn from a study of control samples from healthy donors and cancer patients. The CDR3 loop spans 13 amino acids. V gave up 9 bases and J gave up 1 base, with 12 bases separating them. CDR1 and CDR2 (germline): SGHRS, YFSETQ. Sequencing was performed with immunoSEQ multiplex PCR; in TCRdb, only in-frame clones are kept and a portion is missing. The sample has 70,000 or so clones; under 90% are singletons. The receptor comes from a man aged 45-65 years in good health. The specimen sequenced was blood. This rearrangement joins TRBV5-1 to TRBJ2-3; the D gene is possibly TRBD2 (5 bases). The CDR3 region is CATKPGGTDTQYF. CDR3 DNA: TGCGCCACCAAGCCCGGGGGCACAGATACGCAGTATTTT.